This TCR beta chain was found in a study of shared clonotypes between healthy human individuals. Clones were read by immunoSEQ multiplex PCR, and TCRdb kept only the in-frame ones, dropping some. The table has about 2 million clones, approximately 95% seen once. On this clone: Its matching antigen is unknown.

Broader study findings: Sequencing depth was predicted to influence how clonotypes are shared among donors. A handful of donors showed sharing of 4.5% to 6% of naive CD4 clonotypes. Naive subsets typically showed greater estimated richness than memory subsets.

Naive CD8 populations comprised CD45RO-negative cells positively selected for CCR7, excluding terminally differentiated effector memory CD45RA+ cells. This CDR3 spans 14 amino acids. The V gene lost 2 bases and the J gene lost 2 bases, with 10 bases spanning the gap. CDR1 MNHEY and CDR2 SMNVEV come from the germline V gene (reference sequence). The material sequenced was naive CD8+ T cells sorted from blood. This rearrangement joins TRBV27 to TRBJ2-7; tentatively, D is TRBD1 (6 bases). This receptor was identified in a young man in good health. CDR3 sequence: CASSLKDRAYEQYF. The DNA for the CDR3 is TGTGCCAGCAGTTTAAAGGACAGAGCCTACGAGCAGTACTTC.